The clone carrying this T cell receptor beta chain was seen ten or more times. The antigen remains undetermined. TCR beta CDR3 regions were amplified from RNA transcripts. Using the HTBI primer set, a first-round RT-PCR was run on the TCR CDR3. TCRdb reanalysed the multiplex PCR reads using MiXCR and keeps one entry per CDR3 protein. The sample holds about 420,000 distinct CDR3 sequences, 15% to 18% seen once. These data originate in a study of T cells in Graves' hyperthyroidism and ophthalmopathy. Whole-study findings and limits: Blood also contained most expanded thyroid clonotypes above 0.001.

Among the patients, aged 18 to 65, hyperthyroidism was newly diagnosed and had lasted under 2 months. The CDR3 covers 14 residues. CDR1 is WSHSY, CDR2 SAAADI, per germline. The germline V and J ends were trimmed by 4 bases and 0 bases, with 10 bases remaining between them. The material sequenced was blood. The rearrangement uses TRBV10-2 and TRBJ2-7, with D possibly matching TRBD1 (7 bases). This TCR derives from a woman between 18 and 30 years old with Graves' hyperthyroidism. CDR3 sequence (DNA): TGCGCCAGCAGTGGCGGGACAGACTCCTACGAGCAGTACTTC. It translates to CASSGGTDSYEQYF.